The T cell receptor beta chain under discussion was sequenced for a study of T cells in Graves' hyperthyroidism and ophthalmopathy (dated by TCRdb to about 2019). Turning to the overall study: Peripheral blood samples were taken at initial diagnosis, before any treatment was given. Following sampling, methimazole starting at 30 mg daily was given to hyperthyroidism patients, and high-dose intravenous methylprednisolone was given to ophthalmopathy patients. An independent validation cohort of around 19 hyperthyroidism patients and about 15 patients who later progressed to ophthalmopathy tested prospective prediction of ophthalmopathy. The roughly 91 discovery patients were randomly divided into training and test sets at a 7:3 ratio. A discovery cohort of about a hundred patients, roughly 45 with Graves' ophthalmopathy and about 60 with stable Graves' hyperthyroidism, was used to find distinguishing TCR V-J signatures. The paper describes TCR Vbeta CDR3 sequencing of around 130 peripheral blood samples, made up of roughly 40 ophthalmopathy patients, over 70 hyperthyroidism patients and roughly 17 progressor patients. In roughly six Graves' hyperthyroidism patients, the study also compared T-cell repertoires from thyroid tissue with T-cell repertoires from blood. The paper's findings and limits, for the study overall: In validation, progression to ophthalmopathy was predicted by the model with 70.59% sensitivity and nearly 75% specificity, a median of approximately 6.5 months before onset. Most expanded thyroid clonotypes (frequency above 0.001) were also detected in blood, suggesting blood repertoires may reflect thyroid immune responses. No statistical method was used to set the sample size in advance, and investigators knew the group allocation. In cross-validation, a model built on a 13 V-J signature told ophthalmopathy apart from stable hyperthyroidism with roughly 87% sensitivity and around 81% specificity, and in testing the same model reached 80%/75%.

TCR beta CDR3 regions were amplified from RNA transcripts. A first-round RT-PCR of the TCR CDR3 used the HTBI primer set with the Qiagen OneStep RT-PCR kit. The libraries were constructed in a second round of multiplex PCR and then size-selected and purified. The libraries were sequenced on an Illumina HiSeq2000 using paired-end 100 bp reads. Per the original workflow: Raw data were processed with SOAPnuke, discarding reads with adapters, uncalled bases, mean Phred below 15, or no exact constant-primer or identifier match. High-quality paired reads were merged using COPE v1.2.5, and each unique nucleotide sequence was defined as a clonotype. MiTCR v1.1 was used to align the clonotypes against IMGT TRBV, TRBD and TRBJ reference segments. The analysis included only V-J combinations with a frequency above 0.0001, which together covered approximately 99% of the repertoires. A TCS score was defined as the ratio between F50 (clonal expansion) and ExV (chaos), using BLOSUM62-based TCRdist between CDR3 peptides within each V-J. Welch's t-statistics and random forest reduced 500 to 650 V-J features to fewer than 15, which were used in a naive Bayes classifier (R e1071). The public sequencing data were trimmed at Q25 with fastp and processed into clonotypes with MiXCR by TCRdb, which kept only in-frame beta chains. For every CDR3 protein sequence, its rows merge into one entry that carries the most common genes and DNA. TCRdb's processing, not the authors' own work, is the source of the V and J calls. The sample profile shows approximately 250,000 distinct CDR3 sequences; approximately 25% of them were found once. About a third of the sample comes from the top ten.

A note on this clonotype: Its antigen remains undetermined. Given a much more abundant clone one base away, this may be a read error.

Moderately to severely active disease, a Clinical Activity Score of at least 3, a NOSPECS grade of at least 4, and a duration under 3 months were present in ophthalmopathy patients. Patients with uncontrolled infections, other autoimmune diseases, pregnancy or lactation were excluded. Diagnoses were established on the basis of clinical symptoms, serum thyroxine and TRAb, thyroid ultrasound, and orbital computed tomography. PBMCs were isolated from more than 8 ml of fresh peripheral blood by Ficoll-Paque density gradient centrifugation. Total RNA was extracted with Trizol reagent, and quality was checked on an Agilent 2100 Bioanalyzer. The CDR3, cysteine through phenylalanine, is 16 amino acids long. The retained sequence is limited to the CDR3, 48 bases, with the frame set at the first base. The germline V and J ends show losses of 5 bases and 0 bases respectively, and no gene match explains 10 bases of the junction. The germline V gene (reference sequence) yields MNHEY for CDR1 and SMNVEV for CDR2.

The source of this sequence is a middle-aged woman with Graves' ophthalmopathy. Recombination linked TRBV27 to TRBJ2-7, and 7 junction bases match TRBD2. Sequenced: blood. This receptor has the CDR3 CASSRLAGAFSYEQYF. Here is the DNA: TGTGCCAGCAGTCGATTAGCGGGCGCCTTCTCCTACGAGCAGTACTTC.